One and the same sample provided the 19 T cell receptor beta chains below, sequenced in a study of cytomegalovirus exposure and HLA in healthy donors. 60 Vbeta and 13 Jbeta primers were used in PCR. Profiling relied on immunoSEQ multiplex PCR, and the TCRdb table lists in-frame clones only, not all of them. The sample has about 120,000 clones; 75% are singletons. Sequences were obtained from PBMCs. All receptors come from a woman between 40 and 50 years old in good health and CMV-seropositive.

The V gene is TRBV10-3, the J gene TRBJ2-3; TRBD1 agrees at 7 bases. Germline CDR1 ENHRY, CDR2 SYGVKD. The CDR3 spans 16 residues. After removal of 3 bases from V and 1 base from J, the junction contained 7 bases not matched to a gene. The chain's CDR3 is CAISDPVDRGTDTQYF. In DNA, the CDR3 is TGTGCCATCAGTGACCCCGTCGACAGGGGCACAGATACGCAGTATTTT.

The chain combines TRBV5-1 with TRBJ2-7, with 10 nucleotides matching TRBD2. Germline CDR1 is SGHRS and CDR2 is YFSETQ. The CDR3 consists of 14 residues. The J segment lost 3 bases and the V segment lost 5 bases, leaving 5 bases of the junction unmatched. The CDR3 sequence is CASRKGLADYEQYF. For the CDR3, the DNA is TGCGCCAGCAGAAAAGGACTAGCGGACTACGAGCAGTACTTC. The full variable domain, in which reference TRBV5-1 and TRBJ2-7 provide the parts outside the CDR3, is KAGVTQTPRYLIKTRGQQVTLSCSPISGHRSVSWYQQTPGQGLQFLFEYFSETQRNKGNFPGRFSGRQFSNSRSEMNVSTLELGDSALYLCASRKGLADYEQYFGPGTRLTVT.

This clone was seen just once. The gene calls are TRBV28 and TRBJ1-1; unclear D gene. Germline CDR1 is MDHEN and CDR2 is SYDVKM. This CDR3 has 10 amino acids. The CDR3 region has the DNA TGTGCTTGCGGGGAAACTGAAGCTTTCTTT. This translates into CACGETEAFF. Using reference TRBV28 and TRBJ1-1 for the parts outside the CDR3, the full variable domain is DVKVTQSSRYLVKRTGEKVFLECVQDMDHENMFWYRQDPGLGLRLIYFSYDVKMKEKGDIPEGYSVSREKKERFSLILESASTNQTSMYLCACGETEAFFGQGTRLTVV.

V gene TRBV5-1 combines with J gene TRBJ1-4; 8 nucleotides match TRBD1. The V segment lost 4 bases and the J segment 8 bases; nucleotides outside the gene matches: 7. The CDR3 contains 14 residues. Germline V gene sequence: CDR1 SGHRS, CDR2 YFSETQ. The CDR3 DNA follows: TGCGCCAGCAGCCCGGACAGGGCGGAAGAAAAACTGTTTTTT. This gives the protein CASSPDRAEEKLFF. Complete variable domain (other parts from reference TRBV5-1 and TRBJ1-4): KAGVTQTPRYLIKTRGQQVTLSCSPISGHRSVSWYQQTPGQGLQFLFEYFSETQRNKGNFPGRFSGRQFSNSRSEMNVSTLELGDSALYLCASSPDRAEEKLFFGSGTQLSVL.

V and J are TRBV28 and TRBJ2-5, with D possibly matching TRBD1 (6 bases). The CDR3 loop spans 16 amino acids. The V gene lost 6 bases and the J gene lost 7 bases, with 24 bases spanning the gap. Germline CDR1 MDHEN, CDR2 SYDVKM. The CDR3 sequence is CASRPRDTGALGTQYF. The CDR3 nucleotides read TGTGCCAGCAGACCCCGGGACACCGGTGCGTTAGGGACCCAGTACTTC.

The V gene is TRBV5-1, the J gene TRBJ2-3; 12 bases line up with TRBD1. This CDR3 comprises 17 residues. V dropped 4 bases and J dropped 0; count of bases not matched to a gene: 6. CDR1 and CDR2 from the germline V gene are SGHRS and YFSETQ. As DNA, the CDR3 is TGCGCCAGCAGCGCAGGGACAGGGGGCGCGAGCACAGATACGCAGTATTTT. This encodes CASSAGTGGASTDTQYF. Full variable domain (rest looked up from reference TRBV5-1 and TRBJ2-3): KAGVTQTPRYLIKTRGQQVTLSCSPISGHRSVSWYQQTPGQGLQFLFEYFSETQRNKGNFPGRFSGRQFSNSRSEMNVSTLELGDSALYLCASSAGTGGASTDTQYFGPGTRLTVL.

The chain combines TRBV28 with TRBJ2-5; the match to TRBD1 covers 7 bases. The germline CDR1 and CDR2 sequences are MDHEN and SYDVKM. The CDR3 spans 14 residues. The ends lost 5 bases at V and 1 base at J; junction bases unmatched: 4. The chain's CDR3 is CASSTGAGQETQYF. The CDR3 region has the DNA TGTGCCAGCAGTACAGGGGCTGGCCAAGAGACCCAGTACTTC.

The chain recombines TRBV5-1 with TRBJ2-7; 7 nucleotides align to TRBD2. The CDR3 contains 15 residues. The junction had 13 bases not matched to a gene; V was cut back by 4 bases and J by 6 bases. Germline V gives CDR1 SGHRS, CDR2 YFSETQ. The chain's CDR3 is CASSLTRGVVGEQYF. DNA of the CDR3: TGCGCCAGCAGCCTCACTCGGGGGGTGGTAGGCGAGCAGTACTTC.

This clone was counted between two and nine times. This sequence joins TRBV6-6 and TRBJ2-3; 8 nucleotides match TRBD2. The CDR3 consists of 13 residues. Germline V lookup: CDR1 MNHNY, CDR2 SVGAGI (reference sequence). With V trimmed by 8 bases and J by 2 bases, 3 bases remained unmatched. This CDR3 reads CASSGGITDTQYF. DNA of the CDR3: TGTGCCAGCTCGGGGGGGATCACAGATACGCAGTATTTT.

This clone was counted once. The chain links TRBV27 to TRBJ1-1; weak D call: TRBD1 (5 bases). Germline CDR1 MNHEY, CDR2 SMNVEV (reference sequence). Between the trimmed V and J ends, which lost 4 bases and 4 bases, there was a span of 19 bases. This CDR3 comprises 16 residues. This chain's CDR3 is CASSYKTIRQGTEAFF. CDR3 in DNA: TGTGCCAGCAGTTACAAAACGATCAGGCAGGGCACTGAAGCTTTCTTT.

The chain uses TRBV6-5 and TRBJ2-5; D remains unclear. Germline assignment: CDR1 MNHEY and CDR2 SVGAGI. Trimming cost V 2 bases and J 4 bases, with 11 bases left between them. This CDR3 region has 14 residues. The CDR3 loop reads CASSYLKYGETQYF. In DNA form, the CDR3 reads TGTGCCAGCAGTTACCTAAAGTACGGAGAGACCCAGTACTTC.

The CDR3 here is CASSIPGQHNQPQHF. In DNA form, the CDR3 reads TGTGCCAGTAGTATACCCGGACAGCACAATCAGCCCCAGCATTTT. The rearrangement joins TRBV19 to TRBJ1-5, with D tentatively TRBD1 (6 bases). Germline CDR1 reads LNHDA; CDR2 reads SQIVND (reference sequence). This CDR3 spans 15 amino acids. V was pared by 2 bases and J by 3 bases, with 11 bases between.

The chain uses TRBV28 and TRBJ1-5, with 7 nucleotides matching TRBD1. Trimming at V came to 8 bases and at J to 5 bases, leaving 9 bases not matched to a gene. The CDR3 has 14 residues. Germline CDR1 is MDHEN and CDR2 is SYDVKM. CDR3 bases: TGTGCCAGCGGACTGACAGGGCGCCATCAGCCCCAGCATTTT. Translated: CASGLTGRHQPQHF.

Concerning this clone: The junction differs from germline at one of its ends, possibly a read error. V and J are TRBV28 and TRBJ1-4, with TRBD1 matching over 9 bases. Germline CDR1 is MDHEN and CDR2 is SYDVKM. The CDR3 consists of 13 residues. CDR3 protein: CASTGTGKWGSVF. CDR3 sequence (DNA): TGTGCCAGCACCGGGACAGGGAAGTGGGGGAGTGTTTTT.

The V and J genes are TRBV19 and TRBJ2-1; 12 bases line up with TRBD2. V trimming: 6 bases; J trimming: 6 bases; junction bases outside the gene matches: 9. The CDR3 has 16 amino acids. CDR1 is LNHDA, CDR2 SQIVND, per germline (reference sequence). The DNA of the CDR3 is TGTGCCAGTAGAATGCGACTAGCGGGAGAGGGCAATGAGCAGTTCTTC. It specifies CASRMRLAGEGNEQFF.

The V and J genes are TRBV6-1 and TRBJ2-7, with D tentatively TRBD2 (5 bases). Germline V gene data show CDR1 as MNHNS and CDR2 as SASEGT. The CDR3 sequence is 13 residues long. Trimming cost V 2 bases and J 7 bases, with 12 bases left between them. The CDR3 is CASSEYLSGEQYF. CDR3 DNA sequence: TGTGCCAGCAGTGAATACCTATCGGGGGAGCAGTACTTC.

This chain connects TRBV7-2 to TRBJ2-3, with TRBD2 matching 10 bases. This CDR3 has 16 residues. CDR1 and CDR2 from the germline V gene are SGHTA and FQGNSA. V lost 6 bases, J lost 4 bases, and 10 bases stayed unmatched. DNA for the CDR3: TGTGCCAGCAGTACAAGCGGGGGGGCCTTGCCAGATACGCAGTATTTT. Translating gives CASSTSGGALPDTQYF.

This clone was recorded a few times. The chain employs TRBV27 and TRBJ1-5, with D perhaps TRBD1 (5 bases). The V and J ends lost 5 bases and 4 bases respectively, with 12 bases between them. CDR1 is MNHEY, CDR2 SMNVEV, per germline (reference sequence). The CDR3 extends over 14 amino acids. This CDR3 reads CASSLGRGNQPQHF. The CDR3 nucleotides are TGTGCCAGCAGTCTCGGGAGGGGTAATCAGCCCCAGCATTTT.

The sample holds a few counts of this clone. The genes are TRBV4-3 and TRBJ2-1; TRBD2 matches at 12 bases. With V trimmed by 0 bases and J by 2 bases, 11 bases remained unmatched. Germline V CDR1 and CDR2: LGHNA, YSLEER. The CDR3 spans 20 residues. This chain's CDR3 is CASSQDLPSGRVSPYNEQFF. As DNA, the CDR3 is TGCGCCAGCAGCCAAGATCTTCCTAGCGGGAGGGTCAGCCCCTACAATGAGCAGTTCTTC.